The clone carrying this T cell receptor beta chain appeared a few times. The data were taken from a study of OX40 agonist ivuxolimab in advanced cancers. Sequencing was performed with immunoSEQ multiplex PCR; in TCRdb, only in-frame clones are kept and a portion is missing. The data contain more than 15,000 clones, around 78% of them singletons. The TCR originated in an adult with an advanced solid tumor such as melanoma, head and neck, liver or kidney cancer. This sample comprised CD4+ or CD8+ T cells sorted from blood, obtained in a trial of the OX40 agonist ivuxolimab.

The CDR3 is CASSPGDPRSGNTIYF. DNA of the CDR3: TGTGCCAGCAGTCCCGGGGACCCGCGCTCTGGAAACACCATATATTTT. This chain connects TRBV27 to TRBJ1-3, with D possibly TRBD1 on 5 matching bases. CDR3 length equals 16 residues. The germline V gene encodes CDR1 MNHEY and CDR2 SMNVEV (reference sequence). V was cut by 5 bases and J by 0 bases, with 14 bases left in between.